The 24 T cell receptor beta chains reported below all come from one sample, sequenced in a study of OX40 agonist ivuxolimab in advanced cancers. Library generation was performed with the immunoSEQ multiplex PCR assay. TCRdb holds this immuneACCESS table with in-frame rearrangements only. Some clones are missing; in checked studies, unresolved V genes explain under half, and the rest has no known cause. The sample table records approximately 77,000 clones; about nine tenths of these occur just once. The ten largest clones take up approximately 0.5% of the sample. The material sequenced was CD4+ or CD8+ T cells sorted from blood, taken in a trial of the OX40 agonist ivuxolimab. The receptors here all came from an adult with an advanced solid tumor such as melanoma, head and neck, liver or kidney cancer.

The V call is TRBV6-6, the J call TRBJ2-2, with 7 bases aligning to TRBD1. Trimming cost V 8 bases and J 6 bases; bases outside gene matches: 6. Germline V gene data show CDR1 as MNHNY and CDR2 as SVGAGI (reference sequence). CDR3 length: 13 amino acids. CDR3 residues: CASYRGVAGELFF. The CDR3, as DNA: TGTGCCAGCTACAGGGGAGTAGCCGGGGAGCTGTTTTTT.

The chain carries TRBV19 and TRBJ2-1, with 12 bases aligning to TRBD2. The V gene's germline CDR1 is LNHDA and CDR2 SQIVND (reference sequence). Germline trimming cut 5 bases from V and 7 bases from J; bases unmatched to any gene: 6. The CDR3 spans 15 residues. The CDR3 coding sequence is TGTGCCAGTAGTCCGACTAGCGGGAGTGAAAATGAGCAGTTCTTC. This codes for CASSPTSGSENEQFF.

The rearrangement links TRBV6-4 to TRBJ2-1; 9 positions match TRBD2. The CDR3 runs to 14 residues. The ends lost 4 bases at V and 7 bases at J; junction bases unmatched: 5. Looked up from germline, CDR1 is MRHNA and CDR2 is SNTAGT. The DNA of the CDR3 is TGTGCCAGCAGTGGGCTAGCGGGAATGAATGAGCAGTTCTTC. The encoded protein is CASSGLAGMNEQFF.

The V and J genes are TRBV7-9 and TRBJ2-1; no reliable D call. V shed 0 bases and J shed 8 bases, with 11 bases lying between them. Germline values: CDR1 SEHNR, CDR2 FQNEAQ (reference sequence). The CDR3 runs 14 residues. The CDR3 DNA is TGTGCCAGCAGCTTAGCTCGTCAGATCGATGAGCAGTTCTTC. Translated: CASSLARQIDEQFF.

The chain recombines TRBV5-1 with TRBJ2-2; TRBD2 agrees at 10 bases. This CDR3 is 17 amino acids long. From germline, CDR1 is SGHRS and CDR2 YFSETQ. V was clipped by 0 bases and J by 6 bases; unmatched bases: 8. The CDR3 loop is CASSLGVAGGGSGELFF. The DNA for the CDR3 is TGCGCCAGCAGCTTGGGAGTAGCGGGAGGCGGATCCGGGGAGCTGTTTTTT.

This rearrangement joins TRBV15 to TRBJ2-3, with 7 bases identical to TRBD2. The CDR3 has 14 residues. Germline V gene lookup returns CDR1 LNHNV and CDR2 YYDKDF (reference sequence). The trim removed 3 bases at V and 5 bases at J, leaving 5 bases unmatched. The CDR3 loop is CATSRQVAGDTQYF. The CDR3 nucleotides are TGTGCCACCAGCAGGCAGGTAGCGGGAGATACGCAGTATTTT.

The chain joins TRBV20-1 to TRBJ1-1; D unresolved. Trimming removed 6 bases from V and 1 base from J, with 6 bases in between. CDR3 length: 11 amino acids. The germline gives CDR1 DFQATT, CDR2 SNEGSKA (reference sequence). The CDR3 region is CSAERNTEAFF. CDR3 DNA: TGCAGTGCGGAGAGGAACACTGAAGCTTTCTTT.

The chain has TRBV4-1 and TRBJ1-3; D not certain. The CDR3 has 16 residues. Germline V CDR1 and CDR2: MGHRA, YSYEKL. Deletions cut 0 bases from V and 4 bases from J, with 13 bases between. Written as DNA, the CDR3 is TGCGCCAGCAGCCAAGATGGGCTGTCTCCGGGAAACACCATATATTTT. It specifies CASSQDGLSPGNTIYF.

The rearrangement links TRBV10-3 to TRBJ2-1, with 12 bases identical to TRBD2. This CDR3 has 16 residues. CDR1 is ENHRY and CDR2 is SYGVKD in the germline V gene. Germline trimming cut 4 bases from V and 4 bases from J; bases unmatched to any gene: 5. CDR3 sequence (DNA): TGTGCCATCAGTGGGGGGACTAGCGGGCTTTACAATGAGCAGTTCTTC. Protein sequence: CAISGGTSGLYNEQFF.

This clone was seen once. The chain couples TRBV2 to TRBJ1-5; D unclear. Germline V gene lookup returns CDR1 SNHLY and CDR2 FYNNEI. The CDR3 length is 14 residues. Deletions cut 8 bases from V and 0 bases from J, with 11 bases between. CDR3 amino acids: CASGVGHSNQPQHF. The CDR3 nucleotides read TGTGCCAGCGGGGTAGGCCATAGCAATCAGCCCCAGCATTTT.

The chain combines TRBV29-1 with TRBJ2-5; no definite D call. The CDR3 sequence is 11 residues long. V shed 5 bases and J shed 5 bases, with 9 bases lying between them. Germline V CDR1 and CDR2: SQVTM, ANQGSEA. DNA of the CDR3: TGCAGCGTTTGGTCAGGCGAGACCCAGTACTTC. Translation: CSVWSGETQYF.

J is TRBJ2-7 and V is TRBV7-2; D may match TRBD1 or TRBD2 (5 bases each). Deletions cut 3 bases from V and 5 bases from J, with 14 bases between. This CDR3 is 14 amino acids long. Germline V gives CDR1 SGHTA, CDR2 FQGNSA. The CDR3 DNA is TGTGCCAGCAGCTTCGGGCCTTGGGGGAACGAGCAGTACTTC. This sequence encodes CASSFGPWGNEQYF.

The chain recombines TRBV30 with TRBJ2-7, with unresolved D. Deletions cut 2 bases from V and 9 bases from J, with 17 bases between. The CDR3 covers 13 residues. Germline values: CDR1 GTSNPN, CDR2 SVGIG (reference sequence). DNA of the CDR3: TGTGCCTGGAGTCCCGGGTCGTCGTTTGGGCAGTACTTC. Translated, it gives CAWSPGSSFGQYF.

The chain has TRBV27 and TRBJ2-2; TRBD2 is a possible D gene (5 bases). Trimming took off 3 bases at V and 7 bases at J, with 18 bases between the two ends. Germline CDR1 is MNHEY and CDR2 is SMNVEV (reference sequence). The CDR3 extends over 16 amino acids. The CDR3 protein is CASSLWGNGGGGELFF. The CDR3 DNA reads TGTGCCAGCAGTTTGTGGGGTAACGGAGGAGGCGGGGAGCTGTTTTTT.

This clone was observed a handful of times. V gene TRBV7-3 combines with J gene TRBJ2-1, with no clear D. V lost 5 bases to trimming and J lost 7 bases, with 9 bases between them. CDR1 is SGHTA, CDR2 FQGTGA, per germline. CDR3 length: 12 amino acids. CDR3 amino acids: CASSLYRNEQFF. CDR3 DNA: TGTGCCAGCAGCCTATATAGAAATGAGCAGTTCTTC.

V usage is TRBV5-1 and J usage is TRBJ2-3; TRBD2 might be the D (6 bases). The CDR3 is made up of 15 amino acids. In germline, CDR1 is SGHRS, CDR2 YFSETQ. V lost 0 bases to trimming and J lost 2 bases, with 10 bases between them. CDR3 DNA: TGCGCCAGCAGCTTGGGCGGGAAACCCACAGATACGCAGTATTTT. Protein: CASSLGGKPTDTQYF.

This chain links TRBV7-9 with TRBJ2-7; 7 bases map to TRBD1. The CDR3 contains 15 residues. The J segment lost 3 bases and the V segment lost 5 bases, leaving 10 bases of the junction unmatched. The V gene's germline CDR1 is SEHNR and CDR2 FQNEAQ (reference sequence). This CDR3 is CASSPGGRKLYEQYF. CDR3 sequence (DNA): TGTGCCAGCAGCCCAGGGGGACGGAAACTCTACGAGCAGTACTTC.

V usage is TRBV5-5 and J usage is TRBJ1-1; D unresolved. Per germline, CDR1 SGHKS and CDR2 YYEKEE (reference sequence). This CDR3 spans 14 amino acids. V dropped 0 bases and J dropped 0 bases, with 6 bases sitting between them. The CDR3 loop is CASSLARMNTEAFF. The CDR3 bases are TGTGCCAGCAGCTTGGCCAGGATGAACACTGAAGCTTTCTTT.

The chain links TRBV10-1 to TRBJ2-3; D may be TRBD1 or TRBD2 (5 bases each). The V end was cut by 7 bases, the J end by 4 bases, with 21 bases between. This CDR3 is built from 16 residues. The germline gives CDR1 WNHNN, CDR2 SYGVQD (reference sequence). In DNA, the CDR3 is TGCGCCAGCACCCGAGACGCCCTCAGAGGGGCAGATACGCAGTATTTT. This sequence encodes CASTRDALRGADTQYF.

The CDR3 region is CASSKYGTAGFANTGELFF. In DNA form, the CDR3 reads TGTGCCAGCAGTAAATATGGGACAGCCGGGTTCGCGAACACCGGGGAGCTGTTTTTT. This chain links TRBV27 with TRBJ2-2, with 7 bases identical to TRBD1. This CDR3 comprises 19 residues. From germline, CDR1 is MNHEY and CDR2 SMNVEV (reference sequence). The J segment lost 0 bases and the V segment lost 5 bases, leaving 15 bases of the junction unmatched.

J is TRBJ1-4 and V is TRBV19, with TRBD1 identical over 7 bases. In germline, CDR1 is LNHDA, CDR2 SQIVND (reference sequence). With 8 bases clipped from V and 3 bases from J, the junction kept 6 bases outside the gene matches. The CDR3 sequence is 14 residues long. The CDR3 region has the DNA TGTGCCAGTCGGGGGGACAGCTCTAATGAAAAACTGTTTTTT. It codes for CASRGDSSNEKLFF.

The genes are TRBV29-1 and TRBJ2-5; D is tentatively TRBD1 or TRBD2 (5 bases each). The CDR3 contains 12 residues. Germline CDR1 reads SQVTM; CDR2 reads ANQGSEA. V dropped 7 bases and J dropped 0 bases, with 9 bases sitting between them. CDR3 sequence: CSAGTYQETQYF. The CDR3 DNA reads as TGCAGCGCCGGGACGTACCAAGAGACCCAGTACTTC.

V gene TRBV5-1 combines with J gene TRBJ1-2, with D hard to call. Germline V lookup: CDR1 SGHRS, CDR2 YFSETQ. Trimming shortened V by 0 bases and J by 3 bases, and 18 bases separated the two germline ends. CDR3 length: 17 residues. CDR3 residues: CASSLAYSRSADYGYTF. CDR3 in DNA: TGCGCCAGCAGCTTGGCCTATTCAAGGTCGGCAGACTATGGCTACACCTTC.

The V and J genes are TRBV4-3 and TRBJ1-1; maybe TRBD1 (6 bases). The V end was cut by 4 bases, the J end by 4 bases, with 13 bases between. The CDR3 runs to 14 residues. Germline loops: CDR1 LGHNA, CDR2 YSLEER. In DNA form, the CDR3 reads TGCGCCAGCAGCCGGGAGGGGGAGGGCACTGAAGCTTTCTTT. This sequence encodes CASSREGEGTEAFF.